Each of the 32 T cell receptor beta chains below was sequenced from the same sample in a study of blood T cells in healthy people across ages. The use of a sample-barcoded 5' primer and a J-beta primer mix characterized a second PCR of roughly 7 to 11 cycles. TCRdb reanalysed the 5' RACE reads using MiXCR and keeps one entry per CDR3 protein. Here the sample spans about 840,000 distinct CDR3 sequences, 25% to 35% being singletons. These sequences were also reported in another study, on T cells of mothers and their children.

Material for sequencing was blood. These receptors all come from a woman aged 40 to 50 in good health.

The chain carries TRBV24-1 and TRBJ2-1; D remains ambiguous. The J call may be faulty, since TRBJ2-7 better matches the DNA end. Germline V gives CDR1 KGHDR, CDR2 SFDVKD. The CDR3 length is 14 residues. The CDR3: CATSDTEFYNEQYF. CDR3 bases: TGTGCCACCAGTGACACAGAGTTTTACAATGAGCAGTACTTC.

In this sample, this clonotype turned up a few times. The V gene is TRBV7-9, the J gene TRBJ2-7; TRBD1 might be the D (6 bases). This CDR3 spans 15 amino acids. The ends were cut back, 1 base at V and 6 bases at J, with 16 bases in the middle. Germline-derived CDR1 and CDR2 are SEHNR and FQNEAQ (reference sequence). CDR3 region: CASSLGWDIPGEQYF. The CDR3 DNA reads TGTGCCAGCAGCTTAGGATGGGACATCCCAGGCGAGCAGTACTTC.

This chain uses TRBV7-2 with TRBJ2-4; 8 bases line up with TRBD2. V shed 5 bases and J 13 bases; nucleotides not matched to a gene: 16. The CDR3 is 15 amino acids. Germline V gives CDR1 SGHTA, CDR2 FQGNSA. The CDR3 reads CASSPLAGSYNEQYF. CDR3 coding DNA: TGTGCCAGCAGCCCGCTAGCGGGCTCCTACAATGAGCAGTACTTC.

This clonotype was detected a few times. This chain joins TRBV6-6 and TRBJ1-1; a weak D match, TRBD1 (6 bases). This CDR3 has 14 residues. V lost 7 bases to trimming and J lost 1 base, with 13 bases between them. The germline CDR1 and CDR2 sequences are MNHNY and SVGAGI (reference sequence). The CDR3 bases are TGTGCCAGCACCCCCCCAGGGGAGAACACTGAAGCTTTCTTT. It encodes CASTPPGENTEAFF.

CDR3: CASSPRTTVPETQYF. CDR3 DNA sequence: TGTGCCAGCTCACCACGGACTACCGTTCCAGAGACCCAGTACTTC. V is TRBV18 and J is TRBJ2-5, with a weak D call TRBD2 (6 bases). V was trimmed by 1 base and J by 4 bases, leaving 13 bases between them. In germline, CDR1 is KGHSH, CDR2 LQKENI. CDR3 length equals 15 residues.

The chain employs TRBV5-1 and TRBJ2-5; 9 nucleotides line up with TRBD1. This CDR3 is built from 15 residues. Germline V CDR1 and CDR2: SGHRS, YFSETQ. Germline trimming cut 3 bases from V and 1 base from J; bases unmatched to any gene: 4. Here the CDR3 DNA reads TGCGCCAGCAGCTCGGGACAGGGCATCCAAGAGACCCAGTACTTC. This gives the protein CASSSGQGIQETQYF.

In its sample, this clonotype was seen a few times. The chain couples TRBV6-2 or TRBV6-3 to TRBJ2-3, with 12 bases fitting TRBD2. Germline-derived CDR1 and CDR2 are MNHEY and SVGEGT. The CDR3 consists of 14 residues. With V trimmed by 7 bases and J by 6 bases, 5 bases remained unmatched. CDR3 coding DNA: TGTGCCAGCACCTCTAGCGGGGGGGACGATACGCAGTATTTT. Translated: CASTSSGGDDTQYF.

This clonotype has more than one count but fewer than ten. The chain is built from TRBV20-1 and TRBJ1-1, with D possibly TRBD1 on 5 matching bases. The V gene lost 4 bases and the J gene lost 5 bases, with 23 bases spanning the gap. The V gene's germline CDR1 is DFQATT and CDR2 SNEGSKA (reference sequence). The CDR3 loop spans 16 amino acids. The DNA of the CDR3 is TGCAGTGCTAAGGAGGCAGGGATGCGTTTAAGGACTGAAGCTTTCTTT. Translated, it gives CSAKEAGMRLRTEAFF.

In its sample, this clonotype was seen many times. The V gene is TRBV7-6, the J gene TRBJ2-5, with TRBD2 matching 9 bases. CDR1 and CDR2 (germline): SGHVS, FNYEAQ. The CDR3 consists of 15 residues. Unmatched junction bases numbered 8, after V lost 5 bases and J lost 4 bases. For the CDR3, the DNA is TGTGCCAGCAGCAGCATAGCGGGGGTATTAGAGACCCAGTACTTC. Its protein product is CASSSIAGVLETQYF.

This clonotype was detected many times. This rearrangement joins TRBV20-1 to TRBJ2-5; 7 bases fit TRBD1. The CDR3 length is 13 residues. J was trimmed by 2 bases and V by 2 bases; bases with no gene match: 2. Per the germline V gene, CDR1 is DFQATT and CDR2 is SNEGSKA (reference sequence). Written as DNA, the CDR3 is TGCAGTGCTAGATGGGACAGTCAAGAGACCCAGTACTTC. Its translation: CSARWDSQETQYF.

The gene calls are TRBV6-2 or TRBV6-3 and TRBJ2-7; a possible D gene is TRBD2 (7 bases). CDR1 MNHEY and CDR2 SVGEGT come from the germline V gene. Deletions cut 6 bases from V and 7 bases from J, with 16 bases between. The CDR3 length is 13 residues. The CDR3 DNA follows: TGTGCCAGCAGCGACCGGGGGGCGGGTGAGCAGTACTTC. This translates into CASSDRGAGEQYF.

This clonotype was found many times. The chain carries TRBV6-5 and TRBJ1-4; no definite D call. Germline assignment: CDR1 MNHEY and CDR2 SVGAGI. V lost 6 bases and J 4 bases, leaving 9 bases between the germline ends. The CDR3 sequence is 13 residues long. The CDR3 sequence: CASRSRFNEKLFF. CDR3 coding DNA: TGTGCCAGCAGATCAAGGTTTAATGAAAAACTGTTTTTT.

To note about this clonotype: This may arise from a read error, as a much more abundant clone is one base away. The chain has TRBV5-1 and TRBJ2-1, with D uncertain. V was pared by 7 bases and J by 3 bases, with 8 bases between. This CDR3 is built from 12 residues. The germline V gene encodes CDR1 SGHRS and CDR2 YFSETQ. The CDR3 DNA is TGCGCCAGCGACTGGGACTACAATGAGCAGTTCTTC. Amino acid sequence: CASDWDYNEQFF.

In this sample, this clonotype turned up many times. This chain joins TRBV29-1 and TRBJ2-4, with D possibly matching TRBD1 (5 bases). Trimming cost V 3 bases and J 0 bases, with 9 bases left between them. The CDR3 consists of 14 residues. Germline loops: CDR1 SQVTM, CDR2 ANQGSEA. This CDR3 reads CSVEHRLAKNIQYF. Here the CDR3 DNA reads TGCAGCGTTGAGCACAGGCTAGCCAAAAACATTCAGTACTTC. Full variable domain (remainder filled in from reference TRBV29-1 and TRBJ2-4): SAVISQKPSRDICQRGTSLTIQCQVDSQVTMMFWYRQQPGQSLTLIATANQGSEATYESGFVIDKFPISRPNLTFSTLTVSNMSPEDSSIYLCSVEHRLAKNIQYFGAGTRLSVL.

The V call is TRBV29-1, the J call TRBJ1-1, with TRBD1 matching 9 bases. CDR1 SQVTM and CDR2 ANQGSEA come from the germline V gene. Trimming removed 4 bases from V and 4 bases from J; junction bases left unmatched: 10. This CDR3 contains 15 residues. DNA for the CDR3: TGCAGCGTTGCAGCGGACAGGGGCCTGAGCACTGAAGCTTTCTTT. Its protein is CSVAADRGLSTEAFF.

With regard to this clonotype: This may arise from a read error, as a much more abundant clone is one base away. The CDR3 coding sequence is TGTGCCAGCAGCTTACAGGGTTTATCCTACAATGAGCAGTACTTC. As protein: CASSLQGLSYNEQYF. The chain links TRBV27 to TRBJ2-1, with D tentatively TRBD1 (6 bases). Judging by the DNA end, TRBJ2-7 fits better; the J call may be wrong. Germline CDR1 MNHEY, CDR2 SMNVEV (reference sequence). There are 15 residues in the CDR3.

This clonotype was seen repeatedly, ten times or more. This rearrangement joins TRBV12-3 or TRBV12-4 to TRBJ2-1, with 10 positions matching TRBD2. The CDR3 runs to 19 residues. The junction had 12 bases not matched to a gene; V was cut back by 3 bases and J by 1 base. The chain's CDR3 is CASSLGRAGGPSSYNEQFF. CDR3 DNA: TGTGCCAGCAGTTTGGGGCGAGCGGGGGGGCCTAGTTCCTACAATGAGCAGTTCTTC.

A remark on this clonotype: A much larger clone differs by one base, so this may be a read error. This chain links TRBV20-1 with TRBJ1-5, with TRBD1 as a possible D gene (5 bases). Germline CDR1 DFQATT, CDR2 SNEGSKA (reference sequence). CDR3 length: 12 residues. The CDR3 reads CSASAGDQSQHF. DNA of the CDR3: TGCAGTGCTAGTGCGGGGGATCAGTCCCAGCATTTT.

The rearrangement joins TRBV12-3 or TRBV12-4 to TRBJ2-1; 13 bases are shared with TRBD2. After removal of 6 bases from V and 7 bases from J, the junction contained 21 bases not matched to a gene. The CDR3 totals 20 residues. The CDR3 DNA follows: TGTGCCAGCAGGCTCACTAGCGGGGGGGCCGGCCCCAAATCCCGAAATGAGCAGTTCTTC. This translates into CASRLTSGGAGPKSRNEQFF.

This clonotype was picked up a small number of times. The chain has TRBV6-1 and TRBJ1-5; D not resolved. The CDR3 has 15 amino acids. CDR1 is MNHNS, CDR2 SASEGT, per germline. V was shortened by 1 base and J by 0 bases, with 7 bases between the two germline ends. DNA for the CDR3: TGTGCCAGCAGTGAAGGATATATTAGCAATCAGCCCCAGCATTTT. Translation: CASSEGYISNQPQHF.

On this clonotype: A clone one base away is much larger, so this may be a read error. The CDR3 sequence is CSARGLGVSYNEQYF. In DNA, the CDR3 is TGCAGTGCTAGAGGTCTAGGGGTCTCCTACAATGAGCAGTACTTC. The chain uses TRBV20-1 and TRBJ2-1, with a weak D call TRBD1 (5 bases). The better agreement between TRBJ2-7 and the DNA end casts doubt on the J call. Per the germline V gene, CDR1 is DFQATT and CDR2 is SNEGSKA (reference sequence). This CDR3 spans 15 amino acids.

This clonotype has a handful of counts. Compared with germline, one end of the junction differs, possibly owing to a read error. The chain is built from TRBV7-3 and TRBJ2-1; perhaps D is TRBD1 or TRBD2 (6 bases each). The CDR3 spans 15 residues. Germline-derived CDR1 and CDR2 are SGHTA and FQGTGA. CDR3 nucleotide sequence: TGTGCCAGCAGCTTAAGGGGGGAACGGGACAATGCGCAGTTCTTC. This gives the protein CASSLRGERDNAQFF.

Many counts were recorded for this clonotype. The chain is built from TRBV14 and TRBJ2-7, with D perhaps TRBD1 (6 bases). Trimming took 5 bases from V and 0 from J, leaving 14 bases between them. Germline CDR1 and CDR2: SGHDN and FVKESK. This CDR3 region has 15 residues. CDR3 nucleotide sequence: TGTGCCAGCAGCTTCGGGAACAGGGCCTCCTACGAGCAGTACTTC. Amino acid sequence: CASSFGNRASYEQYF.

This clonotype was observed at least ten times. In DNA form, the CDR3 reads TGTGCCAGCAGTTACCGGGCCCAGAATCGGTACGAGCAGTACTTC. This sequence encodes CASSYRAQNRYEQYF. The chain employs TRBV12-3 or TRBV12-4 and TRBJ2-7; D not certain. Trimming left V 4 bases short and J 4 bases short, with 17 bases between. This CDR3 has 15 residues.

The rearrangement links TRBV7-3 to TRBJ2-1; D remains unclear. The V and J ends lost 0 bases and 4 bases respectively, with 13 bases between them. The germline V gene has CDR1 SGHTA and CDR2 FQGTGA. The CDR3 length is 16 residues. CDR3 DNA sequence: TGTGCCAGCAGCTTAACTAGTGGGTCCCTATACAATGAGCAGTTCTTC. Its translation: CASSLTSGSLYNEQFF.

This clonotype has only a few counts. The chain recombines TRBV4-1 with TRBJ2-1; 9 bases map to TRBD1. The junction had 9 bases not matched to a gene; V was cut back by 1 base and J by 8 bases. Germline V lookup: CDR1 MGHRA, CDR2 YSYEKL. The CDR3 contains 16 residues. The CDR3 protein is CASSQVTDRGRDEQFF. CDR3 DNA: TGCGCCAGCAGCCAAGTTACGGACAGGGGACGGGATGAGCAGTTCTTC.

This clonotype was seen only a few times. The rearrangement links TRBV28 to TRBJ2-7; TRBD1 might be the D (6 bases). With 2 bases removed from V and 0 bases from J, the gap between germline ends came to 11 bases. Germline CDR1 reads MDHEN; CDR2 reads SYDVKM. The CDR3 is made up of 15 amino acids. The chain's CDR3 is CASSLGTWSSYEQYF. The CDR3 DNA reads as TGTGCCAGCAGTTTAGGGACATGGAGCTCCTACGAGCAGTACTTC.

V is TRBV20-1 and J is TRBJ2-7; 8 bases map to TRBD1. CDR3 length: 14 amino acids. The V and J ends lost 2 bases and 6 bases, in that order; junction bases with no gene match: 9. From germline, CDR1 is DFQATT and CDR2 SNEGSKA (reference sequence). The DNA for the CDR3 is TGCAGTGCTAGATCGGGACAGGCTCCTTCCGAGCAGTACTTC. Its translation is CSARSGQAPSEQYF.

This clonotype was found many times. The rearrangement joins TRBV4-3 to TRBJ2-5; 8 bases agree with TRBD2. The CDR3 runs 15 residues. In germline, CDR1 is LGHNA, CDR2 YSLEER. V lost 1 base to trimming and J lost 5 bases; unmatched junction nucleotides: 6. CDR3 region: CASSQVSGRGETQYF. CDR3 in DNA: TGCGCCAGCAGCCAAGTTTCCGGGAGGGGTGAGACCCAGTACTTC.

The table lists this clonotype with many counts. This rearrangement joins TRBV29-1 to TRBJ1-2, with D possibly being TRBD1 (6 bases). The germline V and J ends were trimmed by 3 bases and 7 bases, with 18 bases remaining between them. Germline V lookup: CDR1 SQVTM, CDR2 ANQGSEA. The CDR3 is 14 amino acids. The CDR3 is CSVEKGGAQSGYTF. In DNA form, the CDR3 reads TGCAGCGTTGAGAAGGGGGGCGCGCAAAGTGGCTACACCTTC. The full variable domain, in which reference TRBV29-1 and TRBJ1-2 provide the parts outside the CDR3, is SAVISQKPSRDICQRGTSLTIQCQVDSQVTMMFWYRQQPGQSLTLIATANQGSEATYESGFVIDKFPISRPNLTFSTLTVSNMSPEDSSIYLCSVEKGGAQSGYTFGSGTRLTVV.

This clonotype was seen a few times. The gene calls are TRBV24-1 and TRBJ2-3; TRBD2 aligns across 11 bases. CDR1 is KGHDR and CDR2 is SFDVKD in the germline V gene. V shed 1 base and J 4 bases; nucleotides not matched to a gene: 6. The length of the CDR3 is 17 residues. The CDR3 DNA reads as TGTGCCACCAGTGATTTCGTCCTAGCGGGGGGCGCAGATACGCAGTATTTT. As protein: CATSDFVLAGGADTQYF.

In this sample, this clonotype turned up many times. The V gene is TRBV18, the J gene TRBJ2-1; no clear D gene. Trimming took off 1 base at V and 8 bases at J, with 18 bases between the two ends. CDR3 size: 16 residues. Germline V gene data show CDR1 as KGHSH and CDR2 as LQKENI. The CDR3 DNA sequence: TGTGCCAGCTCACCACTGTGGCTTTCGGGCAATGATGAGCAGTTCTTC. It codes for CASSPLWLSGNDEQFF.